Presented here are 16 T cell receptor beta chains from one specimen sequenced in a study of T cell responses to AZD1222 COVID-19 vaccine (dated by TCRdb to the early 2020s). Libraries were constructed by the immunoSEQ multiplex PCR assay. In TCRdb, the immuneACCESS table is reduced to in-frame sequences with V and J assigned. These tables do not hold every clone; where another copy was compared, an unresolved V gene accounts for under half, and the others remain unexplained. This sample comprises about 110,000 clones, around 84% of them detected only once. About 3.5% of the sample is taken by the ten largest. The sample's time point label is to be understood as: baseline before first vaccination. This specimen was peripheral blood, taken on day 0 of AZD1222 vaccination. The receptor set was obtained from an adult in good health.

The J gene is TRBJ2-7, the V gene TRBV5-8, with TRBD1 as a possible D gene (6 bases). Germline loops: CDR1 SGHTS, CDR2 YDEGEE. The CDR3 has 14 residues. Trimming took 0 bases from V and 4 from J, leaving 11 bases between them. CDR3 nucleotides: TGTGCCAGCAGCTTGGCCGGTCAGGGGTACGAGCAGTACTTC. The encoded protein is CASSLAGQGYEQYF.

The CDR3 DNA reads TGTGCCACCCGGGACAGCGATAGCAATCAGCCCCAGCATTTT. Protein product: CATRDSDSNQPQHF. The rearrangement joins TRBV10-3 to TRBJ1-5, with 7 bases lining up with TRBD1. Germline-derived CDR1 and CDR2 are ENHRY and SYGVKD. V was clipped by 10 bases and J by 0 bases; unmatched bases: 6. The CDR3 spans 14 residues.

This chain links TRBV10-3 with TRBJ2-3, with 11 bases lining up with TRBD2. The CDR3 covers 16 residues. Germline trimming cut 3 bases from V and 5 bases from J; bases unmatched to any gene: 7. CDR1 and CDR2 from the germline V gene are ENHRY and SYGVKD. The DNA for the CDR3 is TGTGCCATCAGTGACCCGACTAGCGGGGTCGGAGATACGCAGTATTTT. Translation gives CAISDPTSGVGDTQYF.

This chain links TRBV11-2 with TRBJ1-1; 7 bases fit TRBD1. This CDR3 comprises 16 residues. Trimming took 0 bases from V and 6 from J; bases not matched to a gene: 10. Germline V gene lookup returns CDR1 SGHAT and CDR2 FQNNGV. CDR3 in DNA: TGTGCCAGCAGCTTAGATCAAGCGGGACAGTCGGCTGAAGCTTTCTTT. Its protein product is CASSLDQAGQSAEAFF.

CDR3 DNA sequence: TGTGCCAGCAGCGGAGGGGGCCGGACCCAGTACTTC. The encoded protein is CASSGGGRTQYF. The chain couples TRBV9 to TRBJ2-5; 7 bases are shared with TRBD1. Losses at the gene ends were 3 bases for V and 7 bases for J; bases not matched to a gene: 3. The CDR3 loop spans 12 amino acids. The germline V gene encodes CDR1 SGDLS and CDR2 YYNGEE.

The chain employs TRBV3-1 (or the pseudogene TRBV3-2) and TRBJ1-4; D gene ambiguous. The CDR3 runs to 12 residues. V was shortened by 0 bases and J by 10 bases, with 6 bases between the two germline ends. Germline lookup yields CDR1 LGHDT and CDR2 YNNKEL (reference sequence). Here the CDR3 reads CASSQEFRKLFF. CDR3 nucleotides: TGTGCCAGCAGCCAAGAGTTCAGAAAACTGTTTTTT.

About this clone: A junction end diverges from the germline sequence, so it may reflect a read error. The rearrangement joins TRBV6-5 to TRBJ1-5; no clear D. The germline V gene encodes CDR1 MNHEY and CDR2 SVGAGI. The CDR3 contains 12 residues. The CDR3: CAGREPNQPQHF. The DNA of the CDR3 is TGTGCCGGCAGAGAGCCCAATCAGCCCCAGCATTTT.

This CDR3 reads CASSRYYEKLFF. For the CDR3, the DNA is TGTGCCAGCAGCCGCTACTATGAAAAACTGTTTTTT. This rearrangement joins TRBV14 to TRBJ1-4, with D uncertain. From germline, CDR1 is SGHDN and CDR2 FVKESK. CDR3 length equals 12 residues. V lost 4 bases to trimming and J lost 6 bases, with 6 bases between them. Variable domain in full (rest from reference TRBV14 and TRBJ1-4): EAGVTQFPSHSVIEKGQTVTLRCDPISGHDNLYWYRRVMGKEIKFLLHFVKESKQDESGMPNNRFLAERTGGTYSTLKVQPAELEDSGVYFCASSRYYEKLFFGSGTQLSVL.

The chain is built from TRBV7-9 and TRBJ2-3; D remains unclear. Deletions cut 2 bases from V and 3 bases from J, with 12 bases between. The CDR3 extends over 15 amino acids. The germline CDR1 and CDR2 sequences are SEHNR and FQNEAQ (reference sequence). For the CDR3, the DNA is TGTGCCAGCAGCTTAAGAGGTCATCGGACAGATACGCAGTATTTT. It encodes CASSLRGHRTDTQYF. Filled out from reference TRBV7-9 and TRBJ2-3, the complete variable domain reads DTGVSQNPRHKITKRGQNVTFRCDPISEHNRLYWYRQTLGQGPEFLTYFQNEAQLEKSRLLSDRFSAERPKGSFSTLEIQRTEQGDSAMYLCASSLRGHRTDTQYFGPGTRLTVL.

DNA of the CDR3: TGTGCCAGCAGTTACAGGCCGGGGGGCGACACTGAAGCTTTCTTT. It specifies CASSYRPGGDTEAFF. The chain recombines TRBV6-5 with TRBJ1-1, with D tentatively TRBD1 (6 bases). This CDR3 comprises 15 residues. CDR1 MNHEY and CDR2 SVGAGI come from the germline V gene. Trimming took off 2 bases at V and 3 bases at J, with 13 bases between the two ends.

The chain uses TRBV10-2 and TRBJ2-3, with 8 bases identical to TRBD2. The germline V gene has CDR1 WSHSY and CDR2 SAAADI. V lost 2 bases and J lost 4; bases outside the gene matches: 5. The CDR3 is 15 amino acids. The CDR3 loop is CASSEQRGFPDTQYF. CDR3 nucleotide sequence: TGCGCCAGCAGTGAGCAGCGGGGGTTCCCAGATACGCAGTATTTT.

The V call is TRBV18, the J call TRBJ2-1, with TRBD1 as a possible D gene (5 bases). CDR1 KGHSH and CDR2 LQKENI come from the germline V gene. The ends were cut back, 2 bases at V and 6 bases at J, with 8 bases in the middle. CDR3 length equals 13 residues. The DNA of the CDR3 is TGTGCCAGCTCACCAGACAGCCTCAATGAGCAGTTCTTC. Translated: CASSPDSLNEQFF.

This clone has a count of ten or more. V usage is TRBV6-5 and J usage is TRBJ2-1, with a weak D call TRBD1 (5 bases). This CDR3 spans 13 amino acids. Trimming pared 7 bases from V and 6 bases from J, leaving 13 bases between. CDR1 and CDR2 from the germline V gene are MNHEY and SVGAGI. CDR3 region: CASTRGHLNEQFF. The CDR3 DNA is TGTGCCAGCACCCGAGGACATCTCAATGAGCAGTTCTTC.

The V and J genes are TRBV5-1 and TRBJ1-3; D may be TRBD1 (5 bases). Trimming left V 5 bases short and J 3 bases short, with 12 bases between. The germline gives CDR1 SGHRS, CDR2 YFSETQ. This CDR3 has 14 amino acids. The CDR3 DNA reads as TGCGCCAGCAGTCCCGCAGGGTATGGAAACACCATATATTTT. This encodes CASSPAGYGNTIYF.

The chain uses TRBV7-3 and TRBJ2-6, with 7 nucleotides matching TRBD1. V gave up 5 bases and J gave up 0 bases; unmatched junction bases: 22. Per germline, CDR1 SGHTA and CDR2 FQGTGA. This CDR3 has 22 residues. The CDR3 nucleotides read TGTGCCAGCAGCCTCCTCACCGGCCCGACAGGGCAGGGGAGCTCTGGGGCCAACGTCCTGACTTTC. Its protein is CASSLLTGPTGQGSSGANVLTF. Based on the CDR3 plus reference TRBV7-3 and TRBJ2-6, the full variable domain is GAGVSQTPSNKVTEKGKYVELRCDPISGHTALYWYRQSLGQGPEFLIYFQGTGAADDSGLPNDRFFAVRPEGSVSTLKIQRTERGDSAVYLCASSLLTGPTGQGSSGANVLTFGAGSRLTVL.

V gene TRBV5-1 combines with J gene TRBJ2-5; 7 bases are shared with TRBD1. This CDR3 spans 14 amino acids. Germline V lookup: CDR1 SGHRS, CDR2 YFSETQ. V lost 3 bases and J lost 3; bases outside the gene matches: 5. DNA for the CDR3: TGCGCCAGCAGCTCTGGACAGGCAGAAGAGACCCAGTACTTC. Residues: CASSSGQAEETQYF.